Here is one T cell receptor (beta chain) with its context. Its antigen is unknown. At the time of sampling, donors were nominally healthy, though unrecorded immune exposures were likely. The sample is drawn from a study of cytomegalovirus exposure and HLA in healthy donors. Study-level results: A later examination showed that TCR association rates differed by HLA locus, with DRB1 most and HLA-C fewest. A few of the chains that were CMV-associated were confirmed in vitro to be specific for CMV antigens. Per published reports, the classifier diagnosed cytomegalovirus status with high specificity and sensitivity.

Primers included in the PCR were 60 Vbeta and 13 Jbeta primers. Here immunoSEQ multiplex PCR was the method, and the copy in TCRdb shows in-frame clones only, minus some. Of under 150,000 clones in the sample, 75% to 85% were seen once. The clonotype was recovered from a man aged 18 to 35 in good health and CMV-seronegative. The sequencing sample was made of PBMCs.

CDR3 DNA: TGTGCCAGCAGTGCGGGGACAGGGACTGGAAACACCATATATTTT. Encoded protein: CASSAGTGTGNTIYF. This chain uses TRBV6-1 with TRBJ1-3; 9 bases match TRBD1. V shed 4 bases and J 2 bases; nucleotides not matched to a gene: 3. The CDR3 covers 15 residues. The germline V gene encodes CDR1 MNHNS and CDR2 SASEGT.